This T cell receptor beta chain was recorded in a study of post-analysis software for immune sequencing data. Study context: There were relapsing-remitting, secondary progressive and progressive-relapsing multiple sclerosis among the disease courses included.

Regarding this clonotype: Its target is unknown.

Germline lookup yields CDR1 SNHLY and CDR2 FYNNEI. V lost 6 bases to trimming and J lost 6 bases; unmatched junction nucleotides: 5. The CDR3 consists of 13 residues. Every TCR beta cDNA library bore unique molecular identifiers. Starting from about 1 to 10 million T cells, the study yielded about 500,000 cDNA molecules. TCRdb re-derived calls from the PCR reads in MiXCR, one entry per CDR3 protein. Of around 260,000 distinct CDR3 sequences listed, 35% to 40% were seen once; the top ten hold roughly 4.8%. Study-wide results and limits: About five TRBV segments were more frequent in patients than controls; TRBV5-6, TRBV5-1 and TRBV20-1 belonged to this group. Significantly lower normalized Chao1 diversity was found in patients with multiple sclerosis relative to controls.

The rearrangement links TRBV2 to TRBJ1-5, with 7 bases that match TRBD1. What was sequenced was blood. The sequence was collected from a girl between 5 and 17 years old with multiple sclerosis. DNA of the CDR3: TGTGCCAGCAGAGACAGGGAACGTCAGCCCCAGCATTTT. It encodes CASRDRERQPQHF.